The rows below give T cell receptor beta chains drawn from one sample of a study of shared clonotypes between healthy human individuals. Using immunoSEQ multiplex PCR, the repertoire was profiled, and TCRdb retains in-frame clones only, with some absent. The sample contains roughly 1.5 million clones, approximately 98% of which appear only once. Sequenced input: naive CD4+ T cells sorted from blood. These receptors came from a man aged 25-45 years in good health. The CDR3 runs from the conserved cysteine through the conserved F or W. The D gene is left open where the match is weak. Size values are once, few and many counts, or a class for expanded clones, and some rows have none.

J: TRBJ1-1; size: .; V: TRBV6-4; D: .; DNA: TGTGCCAGCAGTGCGACTACAGAGAACACTGAAGCTTTCTTT; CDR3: CASSATTENTEAFF
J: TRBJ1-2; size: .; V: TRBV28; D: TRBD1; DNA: TGTGCCAGCAGCCTATCGGGACAGAACTATGGCTACACCTTC; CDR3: CASSLSGQNYGYTF
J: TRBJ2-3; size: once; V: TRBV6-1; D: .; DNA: TGTGCCAGCAGGGCTAGCACAGATACGCAGTATTTT; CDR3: CASRASTDTQYF
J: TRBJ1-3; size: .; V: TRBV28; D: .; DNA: TGTGCCAGCAGTGCTGTCCGGACGGCTGATTTT; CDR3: CASSAVRTADF
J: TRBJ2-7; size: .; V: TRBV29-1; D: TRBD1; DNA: TGCAGCGTTGGCGGGACAGGGGGCTACTCGTACTTC; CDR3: CSVGGTGGYSYF
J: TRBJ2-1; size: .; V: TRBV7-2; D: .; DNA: TGTGCCAGCAGCTTAGCCTTGACCCAGCAGTTCTTC; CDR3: CASSLALTQQFF
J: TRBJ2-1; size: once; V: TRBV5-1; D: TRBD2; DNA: TGCGCCAGCAGCTTGGTACCTAGCGGGATAAACAATGAGCAGTTCTTC; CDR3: CASSLVPSGINNEQFF
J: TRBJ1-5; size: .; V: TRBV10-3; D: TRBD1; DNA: TGTGCCATCAGTTCTACAGGGGCCCAGCCCCAGCATTTT; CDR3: CAISSTGAQPQHF
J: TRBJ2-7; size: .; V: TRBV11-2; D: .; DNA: TGTGCCAGCAGCTTAGACCCAGGGAGAAGGGCCTACGAGCAGTACTTC; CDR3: CASSLDPGRRAYEQYF
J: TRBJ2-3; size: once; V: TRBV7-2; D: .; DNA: TGTGCCAGCAGCCATGGACCAATGACGCAGTATTTT; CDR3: CASSHGPMTQYF
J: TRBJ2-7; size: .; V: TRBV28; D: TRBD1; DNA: TGTGCCAGCGTGGTTGGGACAGGGGGCTACGAGCAGTACTTC; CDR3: CASVVGTGGYEQYF
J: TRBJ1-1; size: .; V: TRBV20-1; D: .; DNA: TGCAGTGCTAGCCGGCCCACTGAAGCTTTCTTT; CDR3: CSASRPTEAFF
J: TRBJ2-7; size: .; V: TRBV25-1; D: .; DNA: TGTGCCAGCAGTGAAGACATGCGGGGTGGCCACGAGCAGTACTTC; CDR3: CASSEDMRGGHEQYF
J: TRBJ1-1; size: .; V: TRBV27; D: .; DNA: TGTGCCAGCAGTGGAGGACGGTCGAACACTGAAGCTTTCTTT; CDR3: CASSGGRSNTEAFF
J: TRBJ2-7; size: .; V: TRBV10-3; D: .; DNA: TGTGCCATCAGTGATGGGGGCTACGAGCAGTACTTC; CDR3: CAISDGGYEQYF
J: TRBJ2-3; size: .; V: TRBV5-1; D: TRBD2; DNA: TGCGCCAGCAGCCCCGGGACTAGCGGACCCACAGATACGCAGTATTTT; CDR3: CASSPGTSGPTDTQYF
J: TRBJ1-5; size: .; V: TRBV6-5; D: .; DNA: TGTGCCAGCACCTCGACAAAAAATAGCAATCAGCCCCAGCATTTT; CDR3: CASTSTKNSNQPQHF
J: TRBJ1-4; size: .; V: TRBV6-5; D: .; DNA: TGTGCCAGCAGTTACGTCGGTGAAAAACTGTTTTTT; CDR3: CASSYVGEKLFF
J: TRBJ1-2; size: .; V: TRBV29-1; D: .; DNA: TGCAGCATCAGACAGGTAGCTGAGGGCTACACCTTC; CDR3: CSIRQVAEGYTF
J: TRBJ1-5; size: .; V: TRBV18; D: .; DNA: TGTGCCAGCTCACCCGCGACAGCCGGTCAGCCCCAGCATTTT; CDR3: CASSPATAGQPQHF
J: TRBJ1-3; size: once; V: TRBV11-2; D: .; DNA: TGTGCCAGCAGCCGTGGGTCTGCTGCTGGAAACACCATATATTTT; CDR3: CASSRGSAAGNTIYF
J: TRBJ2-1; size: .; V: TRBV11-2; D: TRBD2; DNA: TGTGCCAGCAGCTTACTGGCGGGAGTCCTAAATGAGCAGTTCTTC; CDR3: CASSLLAGVLNEQFF
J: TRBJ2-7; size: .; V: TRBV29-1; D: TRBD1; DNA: TGCAGCGCGGTCCCGGACAGGAACTACGAGCAGTACTTC; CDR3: CSAVPDRNYEQYF
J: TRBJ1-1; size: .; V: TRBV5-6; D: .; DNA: TGTGCCAGCAGCTTTAGATCTGGGGCGGTGAGGACTGAAGCTTTCTTT; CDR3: CASSFRSGAVRTEAFF
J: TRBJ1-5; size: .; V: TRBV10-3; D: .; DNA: TGTGCCAGTAGAGGTGATAGCAATCAGCCCCAGCATTTT; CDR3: CASRGDSNQPQHF
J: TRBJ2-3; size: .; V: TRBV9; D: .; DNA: TGTGCCAGCAGCGTTGAGGACGGGCGCACAGATACGCAGTATTTT; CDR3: CASSVEDGRTDTQYF
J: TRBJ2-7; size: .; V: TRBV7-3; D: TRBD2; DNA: TGTGCCAGCAGCTCCGGGAGGTTGGGCGAGCAGTACTTC; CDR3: CASSSGRLGEQYF
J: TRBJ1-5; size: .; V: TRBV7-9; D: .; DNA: TGTGCCAGCAGCTCCGCGGGGAGGGAGGGCCAGCCCCAGCATTTT; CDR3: CASSSAGREGQPQHF
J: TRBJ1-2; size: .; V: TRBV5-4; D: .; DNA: TGTGCCAGCAGCTTGGCCGGGTTAGGGACTAACCGTGGCTACACCTTC; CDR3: CASSLAGLGTNRGYTF
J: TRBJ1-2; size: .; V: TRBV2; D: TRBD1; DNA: TGTGCCAGCAGTCCTCGGACAGGGCTCCCCTATGGCTACACCTTC; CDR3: CASSPRTGLPYGYTF
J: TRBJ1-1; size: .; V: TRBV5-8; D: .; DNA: TGTGCCAGCAGCTTCGGTCACGGCACTGAAGCTTTCTTT; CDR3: CASSFGHGTEAFF
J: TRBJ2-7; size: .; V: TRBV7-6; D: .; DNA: TGTGCCAGCAGCCGAGGCCAATTCGTTGCCTACGAGCAGTACTTC; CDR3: CASSRGQFVAYEQYF
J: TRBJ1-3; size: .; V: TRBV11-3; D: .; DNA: TGTGCCAGCAGCGGGGGTGGAAACACCATATATTTT; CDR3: CASSGGGNTIYF